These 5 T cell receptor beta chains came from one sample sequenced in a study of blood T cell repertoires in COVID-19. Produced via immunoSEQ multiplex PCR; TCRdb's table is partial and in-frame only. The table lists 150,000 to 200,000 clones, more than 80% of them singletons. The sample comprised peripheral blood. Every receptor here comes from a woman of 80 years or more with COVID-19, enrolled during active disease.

Here the CDR3 reads CASAREASYEQYF. The DNA for the CDR3 is TGTGCCAGTGCCAGGGAGGCCTCCTACGAGCAGTACTTC. The chain uses TRBV19 and TRBJ2-7; possibly TRBD2 for D (6 bases). The CDR3 length is 13 residues. Trimming removed 8 bases from V and 0 bases from J, with 11 bases in between. Germline CDR1 LNHDA, CDR2 SQIVND (reference sequence). The full variable domain, rest sourced from reference TRBV19 and TRBJ2-7, is DGGITQSPKYLFRKEGQNVTLSCEQNLNHDAMYWYRQDPGQGLRLIYYSQIVNDFQKGDIAEGYSVSREKKESFPLTVTSAQKNPTAFYLCASAREASYEQYFGPGTRLTVT.

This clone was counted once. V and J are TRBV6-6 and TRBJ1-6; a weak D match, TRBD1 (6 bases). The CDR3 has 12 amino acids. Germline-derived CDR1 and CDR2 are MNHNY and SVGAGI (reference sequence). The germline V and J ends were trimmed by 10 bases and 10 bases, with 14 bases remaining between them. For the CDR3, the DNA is TGTGCCACCCGACAGGAAGGGTCACCCCTCCACTTT. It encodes CATRQEGSPLHF.

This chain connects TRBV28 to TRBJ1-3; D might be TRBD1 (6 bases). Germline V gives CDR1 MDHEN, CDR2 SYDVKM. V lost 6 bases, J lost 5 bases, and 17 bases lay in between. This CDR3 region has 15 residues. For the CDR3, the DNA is TGTGCCAGCAGGACAGGTTACTTTAAACGAAACACCATATATTTT. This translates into CASRTGYFKRNTIYF.

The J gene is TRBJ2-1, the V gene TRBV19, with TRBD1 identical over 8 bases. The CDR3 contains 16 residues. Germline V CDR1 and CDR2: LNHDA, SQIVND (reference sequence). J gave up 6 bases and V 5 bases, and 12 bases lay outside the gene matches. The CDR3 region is CASSGMDRVGGNEQFF. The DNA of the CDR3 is TGTGCCAGTAGTGGAATGGACAGGGTTGGGGGCAATGAGCAGTTCTTC.

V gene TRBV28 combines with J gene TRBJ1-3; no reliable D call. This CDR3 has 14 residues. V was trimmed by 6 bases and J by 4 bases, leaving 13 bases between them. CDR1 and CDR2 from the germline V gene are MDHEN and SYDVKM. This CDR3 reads CASRQQLGGNTIYF. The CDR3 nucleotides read TGTGCCAGCAGACAACAGCTCGGAGGAAACACCATATATTTT.